What follows are 3 T cell receptor beta chains derived from one specimen sequenced in a study of blood T cell repertoires in COVID-19. Clones were read by immunoSEQ multiplex PCR, and TCRdb kept only the in-frame ones, dropping some. The sample lists over 40,000 clones, about 90% occurring once. Sequenced input: peripheral blood. Receptors originate from an older man with active COVID-19.

The V and J genes are TRBV2 and TRBJ2-7; 9 bases line up with TRBD2. The CDR3 totals 16 residues. In germline, CDR1 is SNHLY, CDR2 FYNNEI. The junction had 14 bases not matched to a gene; V was cut back by 4 bases and J by 7 bases. The chain's CDR3 is CASSAKGGGAVREQYF. The CDR3 nucleotides are TGTGCCAGCAGTGCAAAAGGCGGGGGGGCCGTGAGGGAGCAGTACTTC.

The chain is built from TRBV12-2 and TRBJ2-2; the table's D call, TRBD1, was not checked against the DNA. TRBV12-2 is listed as a pseudogene. CDR3 length equals 18 residues. The CDR3 DNA sequence: TGTGCAAGTCGCTTAGGGGGCCGGGACAGGGGTGAAACCGGGGAGCTGTTTTTT. This encodes CASRLGGRDRGETGELFF.

The chain combines TRBV5-6 with TRBJ2-2; 9 bases align to TRBD2. Trimming removed 3 bases from V and 2 bases from J; junction bases left unmatched: 5. The CDR3 sequence is 16 residues long. CDR1 SGHDT and CDR2 YYEEEE come from the germline V gene. The CDR3 loop is CASSSISGGNTGELFF. The CDR3 bases are TGTGCCAGCAGCTCCATTAGCGGGGGCAACACCGGGGAGCTGTTTTTT.